This entry lists 3 T cell receptor beta chains sequenced from one sample in a study of CD8+CD57+ T cells in acquired aplastic anemia. Patients sequenced had flow cytometry evidence of CD8+CD57+ cell expansion. The TCR beta profiling, which covered VDJ combination and CDR3 sequence, was carried out using genomic DNA as the template. TCRdb re-analysed the reads in MiXCR, keeping a single row per CDR3 protein. Here the sample spans approximately 190,000 distinct CDR3 sequences, nearly 50% being singletons. Sample: sorted CD4+, CD8+, or CD8+CD57+ T cells (not recorded which) from PBMCs. These receptors were obtained from a human donor with aplastic anemia.

V is TRBV27 and J is TRBJ2-3, with D possibly TRBD2 on 6 matching bases. V lost 5 bases and J 2 bases, leaving 8 bases between the germline ends. Germline V gives CDR1 MNHEY, CDR2 SMNVEV (reference sequence). CDR3 length equals 13 residues. In nucleotides, the CDR3 is TGTGCCAGCAGTGGAGGGAACACAGATACGCAGTATTTT. This sequence encodes CASSGGNTDTQYF.

The chain combines TRBV7-9 with TRBJ1-1, with D uncertain. The germline gives CDR1 SEHNR, CDR2 FQNEAQ (reference sequence). Trimming shortened V by 2 bases and J by 1 base, and 11 bases separated the two germline ends. The CDR3 has 15 residues. The CDR3 spells CASSLKANPNTEAFF. CDR3 in DNA: TGTGCCAGCAGCTTAAAGGCAAATCCGAACACTGAAGCTTTCTTT.

This chain joins TRBV7-8 and TRBJ2-2; possibly TRBD1 or TRBD2 for D (5 bases each). This CDR3 has 13 residues. The V and J ends lost 6 bases and 4 bases respectively, with 9 bases between them. The germline CDR1 and CDR2 sequences are SGHVS and FQNEAQ. The chain's CDR3 is CASRLGATGELFF. The CDR3 DNA sequence: TGTGCCAGCAGGCTCGGGGCCACCGGGGAGCTGTTTTTT.